This T cell receptor beta chain was identified during a study of T-cell reconstitution after alpha-beta-depleted transplantation in children (dated by TCRdb to 2016 to 2017). For context, the study as a whole: The study quantitatively tracked T-cell immune reconstitution after TCRalphabeta/CD19-depleted allogeneic hematopoietic cell transplantation in children using TCR repertoire profiling.

The paper's findings and limits, for the study overall: Over subsequent months, a decline in hyperexpanded clone frequencies was noted, and after one year, T-cell counts and TCRbeta diversity were mostly ascribed to newly produced T cells. About two months after transplant, the apparently early recovery of alphabetaT-cell counts reportedly depended on just several hundred clones that had expanded rapidly and came from non-depleted graft cells. In some patients, the high TCRbeta diversity seen at day 60 was put down to recipient T cells and intrathymic progenitors that had survived conditioning.

The receptor library was made with PCR. TCRdb lists the instrument as Illumina HiSeq 2500. To normalize quantification of the TCRbeta repertoire, the TCR libraries were built with molecular barcoding that relied on unique molecular identifiers. TCRdb itself trimmed the public reads at Q25 with fastp, ran MiXCR and retained productive beta chains. Rows merge per CDR3 protein into single entries with the most common DNA and genes. Within this sample are hundreds of thousands of distinct CDR3 sequences, with about 17% of them counted one time only. The ten largest clonotypes hold approximately 28% of the sample. Sample treatment or condition, as interpreted from the label and publication: allogeneic hematopoietic cell transplantation with graft depleted of TCRalphabeta T cells and CD19 B cells. TCRalphabeta/CD19-depleted allogeneic hematopoietic cell grafts were given to the transplant recipients, all of whom were children.

According to the germline V gene, CDR1 reads SGHDN and CDR2 reads FVKESK. The trim is 4 bases for V and 3 bases for J, with a gap of 16 bases between the germline ends. The CDR3 holds 16 amino acids from the cysteine to the phenylalanine. The kept DNA is CDR3 alone, 48 bases in frame from the first base. This clonotype was observed a handful of times. Which antigen it targets is not known. Base qualities are missing; no much larger clone stands one base away. The TCR originated in a boy younger than two who had a stem cell transplant for Wiskott-Aldrich syndrome, so the T cells may come from the graft donor. This chain joins TRBV14 to TRBJ2-1; too little of a D gene remains to name it. This specimen consisted of PBMCs, mostly from graft donor cells, obtained 360 days after TCRalphabeta/CD19-depleted stem cell transplant. The CDR3 reads CASSPLGRPNYNEQFF. The nucleotide sequence reads TGTGCCAGCAGCCCCCTCGGCCGTCCGAACTACAATGAGCAGTTCTTC. The full variable domain, completed from the reference TRBV14 and TRBJ2-1 proteins outside the CDR3, reads EAGVTQFPSHSVIEKGQTVTLRCDPISGHDNLYWYRRVMGKEIKFLLHFVKESKQDESGMPNNRFLAERTGGTYSTLKVQPAELEDSGVYFCASSPLGRPNYNEQFFGPGTRLTVL.